Listed below are T cell receptor beta chains from one sample, sequenced in a study of blood T cells in healthy people across ages. TCRdb recomputed calls from the 5' RACE reads with MiXCR, one row per CDR3 protein. The data hold about 670,000 distinct CDR3 sequences, with roughly 43% observed a single time. The sequenced sample consisted of blood. The receptors here all came from a man older than 75 in good health. Each CDR3 is given with its conserved first and last residue. A D gene is named only where the DNA matches it firmly. For some rows the clone size is stated as once, few or many, or as a class when expanded; others skip it.

V gene,CDR3 length,clone size,J gene,D gene,CDR3 DNA,CDR3 protein
TRBV5-6,15,few,TRBJ1-4,NA,TGTGCCAGCAGCTTGGCGACGGGGATTAATGAAAAACTGTTTTTT,CASSLATGINEKLFF
TRBV25-1,14,NA,TRBJ2-2,TRBD2,TGTGCCAGCAGAAAAAGCGGGATAACCGGGGAGCTGTTTTTT,CASRKSGITGELFF
TRBV20-1,13,NA,TRBJ2-7,NA,TGCAGTGCTAGGGTAGGGAACATCTACGAGCAGTACTTC,CSARVGNIYEQYF
TRBV11-2,15,few,TRBJ2-1,NA,TGTGCCAGCAGCTTAGAAGGGGCCTTAGGCAATGAGCAGTTCTTC,CASSLEGALGNEQFF
TRBV6-5,15,few,TRBJ2-1,TRBD2,TGTGCCAGCGAGCCTAGCGGGATGTCGGGCAATGAGCAGTTCTTC,CASEPSGMSGNEQFF
TRBV21-1,15,few,TRBJ2-1,NA,TGTGCCAGCAGCGGCCCGGACAGGGGCCACAATGAGCAGTTCTTC,CASSGPDRGHNEQFF
TRBV24-1,12,few,TRBJ2-3,NA,TGTGCCACCAGTGTCCCCACAGATACGCAGTATTTT,CATSVPTDTQYF
TRBV12-3/TRBV12-4,15,few,TRBJ2-3,TRBD2,TGTGCCAGCAGCGACCTAGCGGGGAGGACAGATACGCAGTATTTT,CASSDLAGRTDTQYF
TRBV6-2/TRBV6-3,15,few,TRBJ2-7,TRBD1,TGTGCCAGCAGTTACTACGGACAGGGGGCCCACGAGCAGTACTTC,CASSYYGQGAHEQYF
TRBV20-1,13,NA,TRBJ2-5,NA,TGCAGTGCCGCTAGGGTAGGACAAGAGACCCAGTACTTC,CSAARVGQETQYF
TRBV6-6,13,NA,TRBJ2-4,NA,TGTGCCAGCAGTTACTCACGTCTGGGCGAGCGGTACTTC,CASSYSRLGERYF
TRBV7-2,15,few,TRBJ1-1,TRBD1,TGTGCCAGCAGCTTAGGATGGACAGGGAACACTGAAGCTTTCTTT,CASSLGWTGNTEAFF
TRBV6-5,15,NA,TRBJ2-3,NA,TGTGCCAGCAGTTACCGTAGCGGAGGCACAGATACGCAGTATTTT,CASSYRSGGTDTQYF
TRBV3-1,17,few,TRBJ2-3,TRBD2,TGTGCCAGCAGCCAAGGCGGCGGACTAGCCGGCACAGATACGCAGTATTTT,CASSQGGGLAGTDTQYF
TRBV7-9,15,NA,TRBJ1-1,NA,TGTGCCAGCAGCTCAACGCGTGGGGGGCGGACTGAAGCTTTCTTT,CASSSTRGGRTEAFF
TRBV2,14,NA,TRBJ2-5,NA,TGTGCCAGCGCTCGACCCTTAGTGGGAGAGACCCAGTACTTC,CASARPLVGETQYF